The clone carrying this T cell receptor (delta chain) was recorded a few times. A read error may be the cause here, since a much bigger clone is one base away. Other DNA sequences within the sample encode an identical CDR3. TCRdb reprocessed the reads using CATT. The sample includes some 5,000 delta-chain clones, 0.35% to 0.5% of them seen just once. This record belongs to a study of gamma-delta chains in newborns, infants, children. Across the study: Microbial exposure reportedly drives polyclonal innate γδ T cell expansion after birth.

The CDR3 runs 17 residues. From germline, CDR1 is TSWWSYY and CDR2 QGS. Sequencing was carried out using blood. The TCR sequence derives from a child who was a newborn, infant or young child, either healthy, febrile or measles-vaccinated (not recorded which). The chain couples TRDV1 to TRDJ1, with 9 bases identical to TRDD3. CDR3 sequence: CALGEFSGGYPTDKLIF. CDR3 in DNA: TGTGCTCTTGGGGAATTTTCCGGGGGATACCCCACCGACAAACTCATCTTT.